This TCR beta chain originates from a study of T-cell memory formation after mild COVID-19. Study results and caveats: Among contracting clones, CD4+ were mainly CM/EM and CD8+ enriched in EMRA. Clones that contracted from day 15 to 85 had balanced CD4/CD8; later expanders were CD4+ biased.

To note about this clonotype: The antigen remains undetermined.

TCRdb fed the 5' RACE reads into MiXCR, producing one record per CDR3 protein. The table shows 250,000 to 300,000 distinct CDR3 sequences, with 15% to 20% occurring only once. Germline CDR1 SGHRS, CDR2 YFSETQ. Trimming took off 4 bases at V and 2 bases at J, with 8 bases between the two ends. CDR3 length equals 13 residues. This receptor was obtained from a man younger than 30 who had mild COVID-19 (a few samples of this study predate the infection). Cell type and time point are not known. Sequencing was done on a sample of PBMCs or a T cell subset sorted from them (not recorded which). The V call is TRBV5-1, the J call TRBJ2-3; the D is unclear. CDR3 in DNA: TGCGCCAGCAGCCCGGAATCCACAGATACGCAGTATTTT. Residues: CASSPESTDTQYF.